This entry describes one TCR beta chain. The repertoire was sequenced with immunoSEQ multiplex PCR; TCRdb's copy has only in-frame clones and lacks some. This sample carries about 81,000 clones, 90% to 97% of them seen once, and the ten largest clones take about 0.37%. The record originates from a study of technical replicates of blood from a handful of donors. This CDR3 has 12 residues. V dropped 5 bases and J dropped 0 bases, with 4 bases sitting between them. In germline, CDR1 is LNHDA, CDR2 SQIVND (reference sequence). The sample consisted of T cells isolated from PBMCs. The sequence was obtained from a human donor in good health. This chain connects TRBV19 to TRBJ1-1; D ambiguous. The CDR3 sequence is CASSLLNTEAFF. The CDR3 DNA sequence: TGTGCCAGTAGTCTCCTGAACACTGAAGCTTTCTTT.